This T cell receptor beta chain was sequenced for a study of cytomegalovirus exposure and HLA in healthy donors. Background on the study: There were about 85 million unique TCRs (from HLA-typed donors) in an early data release. Study conclusions and caveats: Despite most TCR sequences being rare, some public TCRs occurred in many donors.

In the PCR, 60 Vbeta and 13 Jbeta primers were used. Generated by immunoSEQ multiplex PCR, the TCRdb table keeps only in-frame clones and is missing some. Here the sample spans about 89,000 clones, about 89% being singletons. Among the donors, all were healthy bone marrow donors. Of note for this clone: Its antigen is currently unknown.

Germline V gives CDR1 WSHSY, CDR2 SAAADI. This CDR3 comprises 15 residues. Trimming took 4 bases from V and 3 from J; bases not matched to a gene: 5. The V and J genes are TRBV10-2 and TRBJ2-1, with TRBD2 identical over 8 bases. The TCR comes from a man in his thirties or forties in good health and CMV-seropositive. The sample taken for sequencing was PBMCs. The chain's CDR3 is CASSVSGSNYNEQFF. For the CDR3, the DNA is TGCGCCAGCAGTGTCAGCGGGAGTAACTACAATGAGCAGTTCTTC.